This TCR delta chain was sequenced during a study of gamma-delta chains in newborns, infants, children. Study information: Microbial exposure reportedly drives polyclonal innate γδ T cell expansion after birth.

Looked up from germline, CDR1 is GEAIGNYY and CDR2 is EKD. The CDR3 loop spans 15 amino acids. V lost 3 bases, J lost 3 bases, and 2 bases stayed unmatched. TCRdb processed the reads again with the CATT caller. The repertoire holds some 12,000 delta-chain clones, with around 9% as singletons. Material for sequencing was blood. The source is a child who was a newborn, infant or young child, either healthy, febrile or measles-vaccinated (not recorded which). This sequence joins TRDV2 and TRDJ2; 11 nucleotides match TRDD3. Here the CDR3 DNA reads TGTGCCTGTGACGTACTGGGGGATATGACAGCACAACTCTTCTTT. Translation gives CACDVLGDMTAQLFF.